One sample yielded the 29 T cell receptor beta chains listed below, sequenced in a study of T cell repertoires in cytomegalovirus infection. TCRdb reanalysed the reads using MiXCR and keeps one entry per CDR3 protein. Here the sample spans under 150,000 distinct CDR3 sequences, around 25% being singletons. Their antigens are not known. Input material: PBMCs, sequenced either directly or after in vitro stimulation (not recorded which). The source is a human donor in good health (CMV status not recorded). Some clones in this sample may be carry-over from other donors' samples.

The chain combines TRBV10-3 with TRBJ2-3, with TRBD2 matching over 10 bases. This CDR3 spans 14 amino acids. The V gene's germline CDR1 is ENHRY and CDR2 SYGVKD. The V gene end was trimmed by 6 bases and the J gene end by 0 bases; junction bases not matched to a gene: 0. Written as DNA, the CDR3 is TGTGCCATCAGGACTAGCGGGAGCACAGATACGCAGTATTTT. It encodes CAIRTSGSTDTQYF.

This chain uses TRBV6-4 with TRBJ1-5, with 8 bases matching TRBD1. Germline V CDR1 and CDR2: MRHNA, SNTAGT. The CDR3 runs to 15 residues. With V trimmed by 0 bases and J by 2 bases, 0 bases remained unmatched. CDR3 region: CASSDSTGGNQPQHF. The CDR3 coding sequence is TGTGCCAGCAGTGACTCGACAGGGGGCAATCAGCCCCAGCATTTT.

This clonotype has only a few counts. This chain uses TRBV14 with TRBJ2-3, with TRBD1 identical over 11 bases. J lost 5 bases, V lost 2 bases, and 3 bases had no gene match. The CDR3 runs to 15 residues. Germline-derived CDR1 and CDR2 are SGHDN and FVKESK. This chain's CDR3 is CASSQRTGGIDTQYF. CDR3 DNA sequence: TGTGCCAGCAGCCAAAGGACAGGGGGCATAGATACGCAGTATTTT.

The V gene is TRBV7-2, the J gene TRBJ2-1; TRBD2 aligns across 10 bases. The germline V gene encodes CDR1 SGHTA and CDR2 FQGNSA. The CDR3 sequence is 12 residues long. J gave up 15 bases and V 4 bases, and 6 bases lay outside the gene matches. The CDR3 nucleotides are TGTGCCAGCAGCTCACTAGCGGGACATTTGTTCTTC. It encodes CASSSLAGHLFF.

J is TRBJ2-7 and V is TRBV6-1; TRBD2 agrees at 12 bases. The germline V gene has CDR1 MNHNS and CDR2 SASEGT. The V gene end was trimmed by 3 bases and the J gene end by 4 bases; junction bases not matched to a gene: 4. This CDR3 is 15 amino acids long. CDR3: CASSDGLAGGYEQYV. The CDR3 nucleotides read TGTGCCAGCAGTGACGGGCTAGCGGGAGGGTACGAGCAGTACGTC.

This clonotype was counted many times. This chain joins TRBV28 and TRBJ1-2; 7 bases agree with TRBD1. Germline assignment: CDR1 MDHEN and CDR2 SYDVKM. The CDR3 loop spans 16 amino acids. The trim removed 8 bases at V and 5 bases at J, leaving 17 bases unmatched. The CDR3 coding sequence is TGTGCCAGCCGTACCCCCCGGCAGGGGGAATCTTATGGCTACACCTTC. It yields the protein CASRTPRQGESYGYTF.

This clonotype showed up just a few times. The rearrangement joins TRBV20-1 to TRBJ2-3, with TRBD1 identical over 11 bases. Trimming at V came to 6 bases and at J to 8 bases, leaving 13 bases not matched to a gene. Germline-derived CDR1 and CDR2 are DFQATT and SNEGSKA (reference sequence). The CDR3 spans 15 residues. CDR3 sequence reads: CSARDRGSQYGTQYF. CDR3 bases: TGCAGTGCCAGGGACAGGGGGAGCCAGTATGGTACGCAGTATTTT.

J is TRBJ2-5 and V is TRBV4-2; D possibly corresponds to TRBD2 (5 bases). The length of the CDR3 is 14 residues. Germline V gene sequence: CDR1 LGHNA, CDR2 YNFKEQ. V was shortened by 1 base and J by 5 bases, with 11 bases between the two germline ends. CDR3 bases: TGTGCCAGCAGCCAAGTTACGGGAAGGGAGACCCAGTACTTC. Translating it yields CASSQVTGRETQYF.

The J gene is TRBJ1-1, the V gene TRBV11-2; 7 nucleotides align to TRBD1. Germline CDR1 reads SGHAT; CDR2 reads FQNNGV. V lost 5 bases, J lost 0 bases, and 12 bases stayed unmatched. CDR3 size: 17 residues. The CDR3 sequence is CASSKTPGQKMNTEAFF. The CDR3 nucleotides read TGTGCCAGCAGCAAGACCCCGGGACAGAAAATGAACACTGAAGCTTTCTTT.

The chain links TRBV6-5 to TRBJ2-5; the match to TRBD2 covers 8 bases. This CDR3 comprises 17 residues. V lost 5 bases to trimming and J lost 5 bases; unmatched junction nucleotides: 16. Germline V gene sequence: CDR1 MNHEY, CDR2 SVGAGI. For the CDR3, the DNA is TGTGCCAGCAGTGGAATGCGAGCGGGAGAGGGACGGGAGACCCAGTACTTC. Translating it yields CASSGMRAGEGRETQYF.

This clonotype was counted at least ten times. The chain carries TRBV12-5 and TRBJ1-2; D not certain. Germline CDR1 and CDR2: LGHNT and FRNRAP. The V end lost 0 bases, the J end lost 8 bases, and 7 bases lay between the germline ends. CDR3 length: 12 amino acids. The CDR3 nucleotides read TGTGCTAGTGGTTTGGTCGGTCCGGGCTACACCTTC. It is translated as CASGLVGPGYTF.

The V call is TRBV4-1, the J call TRBJ1-4; D is undetermined. In germline, CDR1 is MGHRA, CDR2 YSYEKL. The ends were cut back, 0 bases at V and 7 bases at J, with 6 bases in the middle. The CDR3 loop spans 13 amino acids. CDR3 sequence: CASSQDNGEKLFF. CDR3 coding DNA: TGCGCCAGCAGCCAAGATAACGGTGAAAAACTGTTTTTT.

The chain recombines TRBV7-3 with TRBJ2-7; D is undetermined. Germline-derived CDR1 and CDR2 are SGHTA and FQGTGA. The CDR3 is 12 amino acids. Trimming cost V 6 bases and J 6 bases, with 12 bases left between them. In DNA, the CDR3 is TGTGCCAGCAGTACCCCGCCGGGCGAGCAGTACTTC. Its protein is CASSTPPGEQYF.

This clonotype was seen ten or more times. The genes are TRBV7-2 and TRBJ2-3, with TRBD2 identical over 10 bases. The trim removed 6 bases at V and 3 bases at J, leaving 6 bases unmatched. Germline CDR1 is SGHTA and CDR2 is FQGNSA. This CDR3 comprises 15 residues. In nucleotides, the CDR3 is TGTGCCAGCAGGCGTACGGGACTAGCGACAGATACGCAGTATTTT. This gives the protein CASRRTGLATDTQYF.

Ten or more counts support this clonotype. The gene calls are TRBV7-2 and TRBJ2-3; 9 bases align to TRBD2. This CDR3 contains 16 residues. The V and J ends lost 2 bases and 1 base, in that order; junction bases with no gene match: 4. Germline V gene sequence: CDR1 SGHTA, CDR2 FQGNSA. For the CDR3, the DNA is TGTGCCAGCAGCTTAAAAGAGCGGGAGGGCACAGATACGCAGTATTTT. This sequence encodes CASSLKEREGTDTQYF. The full variable domain, completed using reference TRBV7-2 and TRBJ2-3, is GAGVSQSPSNKVTEKGKDVELRCDPISGHTALYWYRQSLGQGLEFLIYFQGNSAPDKSGLPSDRFSAERTGGSVSTLTIQRTQQEDSAVYLCASSLKEREGTDTQYFGPGTRLTVL.

The rearrangement uses TRBV19 and TRBJ1-1; D gene unclear. The CDR3 extends over 12 amino acids. The germline V gene encodes CDR1 LNHDA and CDR2 SQIVND (reference sequence). The V gene lost 7 bases and the J gene lost 4 bases, with 10 bases spanning the gap. The CDR3: CASIGAGTEAFF. Here the CDR3 DNA reads TGTGCCAGTATTGGAGCGGGCACTGAAGCTTTCTTT.

This clonotype was observed a handful of times. The chain recombines TRBV4-3 with TRBJ2-1, with a tentative D call TRBD1 (6 bases). Germline V CDR1 and CDR2: LGHNA, YSLEER. The CDR3 loop spans 14 amino acids. V gave up 1 base and J gave up 8 bases, with 12 bases separating them. CDR3 sequence: CASSQARDMDEQFF. The CDR3 nucleotides read TGCGCCAGCAGCCAAGCACGGGACATGGATGAGCAGTTCTTC.

This clonotype was detected only a few times. The genes are TRBV13 and TRBJ1-2; the D is unclear. The CDR3 totals 14 residues. Trimming stripped 4 bases from V and 3 bases from J, with 12 bases between. Germline CDR1 is PRHDT and CDR2 is FYEKMQ (reference sequence). The CDR3 reads CASSSTSLHYGYTF. The CDR3 nucleotides are TGTGCCAGCAGCTCAACTTCTCTGCACTATGGCTACACCTTC.

The CDR3: CSETGHLNTEAFF. The CDR3 DNA sequence: TGCAGCGAAACGGGACACTTGAACACTGAAGCTTTCTTT. This chain joins TRBV20-1 and TRBJ1-1; D might be TRBD1 (6 bases). There are 13 residues in the CDR3. Germline V gene sequence: CDR1 DFQATT, CDR2 SNEGSKA (reference sequence).

The chain joins TRBV12-3 or TRBV12-4 to TRBJ2-3; 14 bases line up with TRBD2. Losses at the gene ends were 6 bases for V and 5 bases for J; bases not matched to a gene: 7. The CDR3 covers 16 residues. The CDR3 sequence: CASRKGLAGERDTQYF. The CDR3 region has the DNA TGTGCCAGCAGGAAGGGACTAGCGGGAGAACGAGATACGCAGTATTTT.

This clonotype was found many times. V usage is TRBV28 and J usage is TRBJ2-1, with unresolved D. Trimming left V 2 bases short and J 7 bases short, with 15 bases between. The CDR3 spans 15 residues. Germline CDR1 reads MDHEN; CDR2 reads SYDVKM. The DNA for the CDR3 is TGTGCCAGCAGTTTAAGGAGTGGGTTGGGGAATGAGCAGTTCTTC. Amino acid sequence: CASSLRSGLGNEQFF.

The chain recombines TRBV12-3 or TRBV12-4 with TRBJ2-1; 13 bases line up with TRBD2. The V and J ends lost 5 bases and 9 bases, in that order; junction bases with no gene match: 16. The CDR3 loop spans 18 amino acids. The DNA of the CDR3 is TGTGCCAGCAGTCAGAGGAATATACTAGCGGGAGGGGCTGGTGAGCAGTTCTTC. Protein sequence: CASSQRNILAGGAGEQFF.

A few counts support this clonotype. The chain links TRBV6-2 or TRBV6-3 to TRBJ2-5; either TRBD1 or TRBD2 may supply D (5 bases each). Trimming removed 0 bases at V and 9 bases at J, with 20 bases between. Germline-derived CDR1 and CDR2 are MNHEY and SVGEGT. The CDR3 is made up of 16 amino acids. The CDR3 nucleotides read TGTGCCAGCAGTTACTCGAGAGGGACGCCAACCAGGGCCCAGTACTTC. Encoded protein: CASSYSRGTPTRAQYF.

V and J are TRBV28 and TRBJ2-3, with 12 bases identical to TRBD2. Germline CDR1 and CDR2: MDHEN and SYDVKM. V lost 9 bases and J lost 7; bases outside the gene matches: 11. CDR3 length: 15 amino acids. The DNA for the CDR3 is TGTGCCAGTCAGGCCCCGGGACTAGCGGGTTATACGCAGTATTTT. Amino acid sequence: CASQAPGLAGYTQYF. Variable domain in full (rest from reference TRBV28 and TRBJ2-3): DVKVTQSSRYLVKRTGEKVFLECVQDMDHENMFWYRQDPGLGLRLIYFSYDVKMKEKGDIPEGYSVSREKKERFSLILESASTNQTSMYLCASQAPGLAGYTQYFGPGTRLTVL.

The genes are TRBV2 and TRBJ2-7; 7 nucleotides line up with TRBD2. V shed 2 bases, J shed 6 bases, and the junction held 25 bases outside the gene matches. From germline, CDR1 is SNHLY and CDR2 FYNNEI. The CDR3 spans 20 residues. The CDR3 is CASSEKFTGPLRRTGGEQYF. The CDR3 coding sequence is TGTGCCAGCAGTGAAAAATTCACAGGCCCTCTTCGAAGGACGGGAGGCGAGCAGTACTTC. Full variable domain (remainder filled in from reference TRBV2 and TRBJ2-7): EPEVTQTPSHQVTQMGQEVILRCVPISNHLYFYWYRQILGQKVEFLVSFYNNEISEKSEIFDDQFSVERPDGSNFTLKIRSTKLEDSAMYFCASSEKFTGPLRRTGGEQYFGPGTRLTVT.

In its sample, this clonotype was seen a few times. The rearrangement joins TRBV6-2 or TRBV6-3 to TRBJ2-7; 11 nucleotides align to TRBD2. The CDR3 is made up of 15 amino acids. Trimming cost V 5 bases and J 3 bases; bases outside gene matches: 6. The germline CDR1 and CDR2 sequences are MNHEY and SVGEGT. The CDR3 DNA reads as TGTGCCAGCAGTCGGGGGACTAGCGGAGTCTACGAGCAGTACGTC. It codes for CASSRGTSGVYEQYV.

The rearrangement uses TRBV7-6 and TRBJ2-1; either TRBD1 or TRBD2 may supply D (5 bases each). The length of the CDR3 is 11 residues. The V end lost 5 bases, the J end lost 11 bases, and 10 bases lay between the germline ends. The germline V gene encodes CDR1 SGHVS and CDR2 FNYEAQ. As DNA, the CDR3 is TGTGCCAGCAGCCCCGAGGGGAAGCAGTTCTTC. It codes for CASSPEGKQFF.

The V and J genes are TRBV9 and TRBJ2-3; the D call may be TRBD1 or TRBD2 (5 bases each). The CDR3 is 14 residues long. The germline V gene encodes CDR1 SGDLS and CDR2 YYNGEE. Trimming removed 4 bases from V and 5 bases from J, with 14 bases in between. The CDR3 DNA is TGTGCCAGCAGCACCGGGACCAGAGGAGATACGCAGTATTTT. Translation: CASSTGTRGDTQYF. The entire variable domain, with the rest obtained from reference TRBV9 and TRBJ2-3, is as follows: DSGVTQTPKHLITATGQRVTLRCSPRSGDLSVYWYQQSLDQGLQFLIQYYNGEERAKGNILERFSAQQFPDLHSELNLSSLELGDSALYFCASSTGTRGDTQYFGPGTRLTVL.

This clonotype has more than one count but fewer than ten. A read error is possible here, since a much larger clone lies one base away. The V call is TRBV5-6, the J call TRBJ1-3; 7 nucleotides agree with TRBD1. This CDR3 is 14 amino acids long. J lost 2 bases, V lost 1 base, and 0 bases had no gene match. Germline lookup yields CDR1 SGHDT and CDR2 YYEEEE. CDR3 DNA sequence: TGTGCCAGCAGCTTGCAGGGGGCTGGAAACACCATATATTTT. It codes for CASSLQGAGNTIYF.